The T cell receptor beta chain under discussion was sequenced for a study of CD8+ T cells in alopecia areata. Findings and caveats of the study: Tofacitinib delivered significant drops in scalp clonality and in expanded CD8+ clones among the top 100. With just one nonresponder, it is still uncertain whether baseline CD8+ expansion relates to response. Greater clonality was observed in lesional scalp samples, especially alopecia totalis/universalis, versus normal scalp.

cDNA reverse transcribed from extracted RNA served as the sequencing template. Using immunoSEQ multiplex PCR, the repertoire was profiled, and TCRdb retains in-frame clones only, with some absent. The repertoire holds 150,000 to 200,000 clones, with roughly 60% as singletons. Stated treatment: oral pan-JAK inhibitor, 5-10 mg twice daily. Peripheral blood samples and lesional scalp punch biopsies were obtained from alopecia areata patients. V lost 4 bases and J 4 bases, leaving 10 bases between the germline ends. Germline V lookup: CDR1 SQVTM, CDR2 ANQGSEA. The CDR3 is made up of 12 amino acids. Only a few counts were recorded for this clone. The antigen is not known.

This specimen was CD4+ T cells sorted from blood, taken at week 24, from a patient treated with tofacitinib. The rearrangement links TRBV29-1 to TRBJ1-2; D remains unclear. The TCR comes from a human donor with alopecia areata. The CDR3 DNA is TGCAGCGTTGTTCAGGAAAGCTATGGCTACACCTTC. Its protein is CSVVQESYGYTF.